This T cell receptor (beta chain) came from a study of blood T cell repertoires in COVID-19. Looking at the study overall: There were acute and convalescent COVID-19 samples, and they came from the United States, Italy and Spain.

This table comes from immunoSEQ multiplex PCR, and its TCRdb copy is limited to in-frame clones, with some not included. The repertoire holds a few hundred thousand clones, with roughly 87% as singletons. V was trimmed by 4 bases and J by 1 base, leaving 8 bases between them. Germline V lookup: CDR1 SGHDN, CDR2 FVKESK. The CDR3 is 15 amino acids. All recovered Cohort 3 donors got two negative PCRs, got clearance, or saw symptom resolution. This clonotype was sampled from a woman aged 25 to 45 who had recovered from COVID-19. The chain combines TRBV14 with TRBJ1-6, with no clear D. Sequencing was carried out using PBMCs or T cells enriched from blood (not recorded which). CDR3 DNA sequence: TGTGCCAGCAGCCGAGACCTTTCCTATAATTCACCCCTCCACTTT. Translation: CASSRDLSYNSPLHF.